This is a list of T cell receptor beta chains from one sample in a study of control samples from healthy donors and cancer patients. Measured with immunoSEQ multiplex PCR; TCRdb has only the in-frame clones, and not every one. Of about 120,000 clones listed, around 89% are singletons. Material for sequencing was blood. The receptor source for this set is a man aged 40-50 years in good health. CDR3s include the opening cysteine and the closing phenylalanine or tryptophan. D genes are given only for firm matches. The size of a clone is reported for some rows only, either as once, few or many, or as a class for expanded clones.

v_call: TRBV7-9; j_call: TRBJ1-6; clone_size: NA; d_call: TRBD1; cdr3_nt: TGTGCCAGCAGCTTAACGGGACAGAGCTCCTATAATTCACCCCTCCACTTT; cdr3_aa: CASSLTGQSSYNSPLHF
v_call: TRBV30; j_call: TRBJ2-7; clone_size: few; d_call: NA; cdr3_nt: TGTGCCTGGAGTGTATTGGGCTACGAGCAGTACTTC; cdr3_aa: CAWSVLGYEQYF
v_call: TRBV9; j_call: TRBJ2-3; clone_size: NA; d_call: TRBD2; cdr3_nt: TGTGCCAGCACCACCCGACTAGCGTCTGATACGCAGTATTTT; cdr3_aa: CASTTRLASDTQYF
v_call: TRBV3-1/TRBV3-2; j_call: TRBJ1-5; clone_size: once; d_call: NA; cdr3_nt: TGTGCCAGCAGCCAAAGGGTTAGCAATCAGCCCCAGCATTTT; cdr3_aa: CASSQRVSNQPQHF
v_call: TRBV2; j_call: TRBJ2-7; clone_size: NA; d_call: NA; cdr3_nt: TGTGCCAGCAGTGTTCAGGGGCGATCCTACGAGCAGTACTTC; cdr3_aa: CASSVQGRSYEQYF
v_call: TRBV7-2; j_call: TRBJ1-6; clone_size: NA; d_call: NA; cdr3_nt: TGTGCCAGCAGCATAACGGGGTCACCCCTCCACTTT; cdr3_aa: CASSITGSPLHF
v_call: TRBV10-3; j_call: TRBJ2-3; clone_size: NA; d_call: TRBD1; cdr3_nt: TGTGCCATCAGTCGGAGTATAACAGGGGGGAGAAATACGCAGTATTTT; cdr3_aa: CAISRSITGGRNTQYF
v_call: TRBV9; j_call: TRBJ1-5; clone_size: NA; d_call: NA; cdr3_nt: TGTGCCAGCAGCCCCGGGGGGAGAGGCAATCAGCCCCAGCATTTT; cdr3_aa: CASSPGGRGNQPQHF
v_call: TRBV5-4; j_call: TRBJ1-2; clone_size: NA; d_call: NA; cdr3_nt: TGTGCCAGCAGCTTGGAGGCAAGCGGCTACACCTTC; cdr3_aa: CASSLEASGYTF
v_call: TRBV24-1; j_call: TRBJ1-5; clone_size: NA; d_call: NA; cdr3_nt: TGTGCCACCAGTGATTCCGGCTCAAATCAGCCCCAGCATTTT; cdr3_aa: CATSDSGSNQPQHF
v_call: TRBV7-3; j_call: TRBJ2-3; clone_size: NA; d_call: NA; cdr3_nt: TGTGCCAGCAGCTTATCGTGGGGGAGCACAGATACGCAGTATTTT; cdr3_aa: CASSLSWGSTDTQYF
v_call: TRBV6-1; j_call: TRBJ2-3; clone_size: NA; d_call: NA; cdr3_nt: TGTGCCAGCAGTGAAGGCCCGGCCACAGATACGCAGTATTTT; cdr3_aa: CASSEGPATDTQYF
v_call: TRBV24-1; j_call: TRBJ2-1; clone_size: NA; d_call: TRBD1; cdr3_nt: TGTGCCACCAGTGATTTGGGACAGGGCGACTACAATGAGCAGTTCTTC; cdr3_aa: CATSDLGQGDYNEQFF
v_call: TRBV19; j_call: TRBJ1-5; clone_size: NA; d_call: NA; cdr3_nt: TGTGCCACTAAATTCTCGGGGGCCGGGCAGCCCCAGCATTTT; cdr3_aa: CATKFSGAGQPQHF
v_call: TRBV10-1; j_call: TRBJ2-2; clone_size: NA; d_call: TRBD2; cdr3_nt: TGCGCCAGCAGTGAGTACGCGGGGGACACCGGGGAGCTGTTTTTT; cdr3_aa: CASSEYAGDTGELFF
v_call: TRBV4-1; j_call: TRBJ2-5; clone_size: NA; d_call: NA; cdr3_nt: TGCGCCAGCAGCCAAGGTCTGGCCCCAGGGGGGGAGACCCAGTACTTC; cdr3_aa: CASSQGLAPGGETQYF
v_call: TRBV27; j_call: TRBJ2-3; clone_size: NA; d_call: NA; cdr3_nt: TGTGCCAGCAGACGTCGGCAGGGCACAGATACGCAGTATTTT; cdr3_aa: CASRRRQGTDTQYF
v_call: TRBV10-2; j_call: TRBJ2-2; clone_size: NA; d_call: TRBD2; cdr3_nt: TGCGCCAGCAGTACGACTAGCGGGGCATCCGGGGAGCTGTTTTTT; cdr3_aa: CASSTTSGASGELFF
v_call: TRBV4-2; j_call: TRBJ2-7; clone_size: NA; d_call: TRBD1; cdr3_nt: TGTGCCAGCAGCCACCAAGCGACGGACAGGAACCGAGAGCAGTACTTC; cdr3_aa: CASSHQATDRNREQYF
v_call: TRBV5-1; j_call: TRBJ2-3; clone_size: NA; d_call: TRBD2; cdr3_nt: TGCGCCAGCAGCTTGGGCGGGGGGGCCACAGATACGCAGTATTTT; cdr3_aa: CASSLGGGATDTQYF